One and the same sample provided the 27 T cell receptor beta chains below, sequenced in a study of fetal regulatory T cell absence and autoimmunity. The assay was immunoSEQ multiplex PCR, and TCRdb's table has in-frame clones only and misses some. Here the sample spans more than 90,000 clones, 55% to 75% being singletons. The sample taken for sequencing was pancreas tissue. The source of these receptors is a male donor with IPEX syndrome.

The gene calls are TRBV6-1 and TRBJ2-6, with a possible D match to TRBD1 (5 bases). Trimming stripped 7 bases from V and 2 bases from J, with 12 bases between. This CDR3 spans 15 amino acids. From germline, CDR1 is MNHNS and CDR2 SASEGT. CDR3 bases: TGTGCCAGCAAGCACAGGAGTCCTGGGGCCAACGTCCTGACTTTC. It encodes CASKHRSPGANVLTF.

Points on this clone: With a much larger clone just one base away, this may be a read error. The chain uses TRBV6-6 and TRBJ2-2; 8 bases match TRBD1. V lost 4 bases and J lost 1; bases outside the gene matches: 2. Germline lookup yields CDR1 MNHNY and CDR2 SVGAGI (reference sequence). This CDR3 spans 15 amino acids. The CDR3 region has the DNA TGTGCCAGCAGTTCCGGGACAGGGAACACCGGGGAGCTGTTTTTT. Its translation is CASSSGTGNTGELFF.

This clone was detected only a few times. This sequence joins TRBV5-4 and TRBJ2-3; D is possibly TRBD1 (5 bases). Germline V lookup: CDR1 SGHNT, CDR2 YYREEE (reference sequence). The V and J ends lost 6 bases and 11 bases respectively, with 19 bases between them. CDR3 length: 13 amino acids. CDR3 sequence reads: CASTSQSGTGQYF. For the CDR3, the DNA is TGTGCCAGCACCTCCCAATCGGGCACAGGGCAGTATTTT.

This chain uses TRBV11-2 with TRBJ1-6, with TRBD1 as a possible D gene (5 bases). CDR1 is SGHAT, CDR2 FQNNGV, per germline. Trimming stripped 2 bases from V and 7 bases from J, with 12 bases between. This CDR3 is 15 amino acids long. The CDR3 bases are TGTGCCAGCAGCTTACGGGACTTCTACAATTCACCCCTCCACTTT. It yields the protein CASSLRDFYNSPLHF.

The chain joins TRBV25-1 to TRBJ2-4; 15 bases map to TRBD2. This CDR3 spans 16 amino acids. Germline CDR1 MGHDK, CDR2 SYGVNS. With 3 bases clipped from V and 8 bases from J, the junction kept 5 bases outside the gene matches. The CDR3 sequence: CASSDGTSGRPYIQYF. In DNA, the CDR3 is TGTGCCAGCAGTGACGGGACTAGCGGGAGGCCGTACATTCAGTACTTC.

This clone has a handful of counts. This rearrangement joins TRBV6-5 to TRBJ2-7; TRBD2 agrees at 9 bases. J gave up 5 bases and V 10 bases, and 0 bases lay outside the gene matches. There are 10 residues in the CDR3. Germline values: CDR1 MNHEY, CDR2 SVGAGI. The CDR3 sequence is CAKRGDEQYF. CDR3 nucleotides: TGTGCCAAGCGGGGGGACGAGCAGTACTTC.

The chain uses TRBV21-1 and TRBJ2-3; TRBD2 is taken as the D call from the table, unchecked against the DNA. TRBV21-1 is reported as a pseudogene. This CDR3 has 13 amino acids. The CDR3 protein is CASSKGLADTQYF. For the CDR3, the DNA is TGTGCCAGCAGCAAAGGACTAGCAGATACGCAGTATTTT.

This chain connects TRBV29-1 to TRBJ2-3; 13 bases match TRBD2. From germline, CDR1 is SQVTM and CDR2 ANQGSEA. CDR3 length equals 15 residues. The V segment lost 4 bases and the J segment 0 bases; nucleotides outside the gene matches: 1. This CDR3 reads CSVGLAGGSTDTQYF. DNA for the CDR3: TGCAGCGTTGGACTAGCGGGGGGAAGCACAGATACGCAGTATTTT.

The chain is built from TRBV21-1 and TRBJ2-3; the D call in the table, TRBD2, was not verified against the DNA. TRBV21-1 is a listed pseudogene. The CDR3 is 17 amino acids. CDR3 sequence reads: CASSKGLRSFSTDTQYF. In DNA, the CDR3 is TGTGCCAGCAGCAAAGGATTACGGAGTTTTAGCACAGATACGCAGTATTTT.

The sample holds one count of this clone. The genes are TRBV30 and TRBJ2-3; TRBD2 matches at 8 bases. Germline CDR1 reads GTSNPN; CDR2 reads SVGIG (reference sequence). This CDR3 has 13 residues. The trim removed 0 bases at V and 4 bases at J, leaving 0 bases unmatched. CDR3 in amino acids: CAWSVAGADTQYF. The CDR3 DNA sequence: TGTGCCTGGAGTGTAGCGGGAGCAGATACGCAGTATTTT.

V usage is TRBV7-2 and J usage is TRBJ2-3; TRBD2 might be the D (5 bases). The CDR3 has 15 amino acids. Germline V gene sequence: CDR1 SGHTA, CDR2 FQGNSA. The V and J ends lost 5 bases and 3 bases respectively, with 15 bases between them. DNA of the CDR3: TGTGCCAGCAGCCTTCGTCCCCCGGGGACAGATACGCAGTATTTT. Its translation: CASSLRPPGTDTQYF.

CDR3 region: CASSSSSYNSPLHF. For the CDR3, the DNA is TGTGCCAGCAGCTCAAGCTCCTATAATTCACCCCTCCACTTT. This chain uses TRBV7-9 with TRBJ1-6; D call uncertain. This CDR3 comprises 14 residues. In germline, CDR1 is SEHNR, CDR2 FQNEAQ (reference sequence). V lost 4 bases to trimming and J lost 0 bases, with 4 bases between them.

The chain combines TRBV6-5 with TRBJ1-1; maybe TRBD1 (6 bases). V was cut by 7 bases and J by 5 bases, with 17 bases left in between. Germline values: CDR1 MNHEY, CDR2 SVGAGI. The CDR3 has 14 amino acids. The CDR3 sequence: CASISPGARTEAFF. The CDR3 DNA sequence: TGTGCCAGCATTTCCCCGGGGGCTCGAACTGAAGCTTTCTTT.

The rearrangement links TRBV18 to TRBJ2-5, with TRBD1 as a possible D gene (6 bases). This CDR3 spans 16 amino acids. V lost 0 bases to trimming and J lost 4 bases, with 15 bases between them. Germline V lookup: CDR1 KGHSH, CDR2 LQKENI. CDR3 DNA: TGTGCCAGCTCACCACCGAGGGGGTCGAGGAGAGAGACCCAGTACTTC. The encoded protein is CASSPPRGSRRETQYF.

This clone has more than one count but fewer than ten. The J gene is TRBJ1-2, the V gene TRBV19; tentative D call: TRBD1 (6 bases). The CDR3 consists of 14 residues. V dropped 6 bases and J dropped 0 bases, with 11 bases sitting between them. Germline CDR1 is LNHDA and CDR2 is SQIVND (reference sequence). CDR3 sequence reads: CASRRQGSNYGYTF. CDR3 DNA: TGTGCCAGTAGGAGGCAGGGGTCTAACTATGGCTACACCTTC. Full variable domain (outside the CDR3, taken from reference TRBV19 and TRBJ1-2): DGGITQSPKYLFRKEGQNVTLSCEQNLNHDAMYWYRQDPGQGLRLIYYSQIVNDFQKGDIAEGYSVSREKKESFPLTVTSAQKNPTAFYLCASRRQGSNYGYTFGSGTRLTVV.

The genes are TRBV29-1 and TRBJ1-2; 8 positions agree with TRBD1. The CDR3 length is 13 residues. Germline assignment: CDR1 SQVTM and CDR2 ANQGSEA. J lost 0 bases, V lost 7 bases, and 4 bases had no gene match. The CDR3 spells CSGGTGPNYGYTF. The CDR3 DNA reads as TGCAGCGGGGGGACAGGCCCTAACTATGGCTACACCTTC.

V usage is TRBV11-2 and J usage is TRBJ1-1; no reliable D call. Trimming took 1 base from V and 3 from J, leaving 9 bases between them. The CDR3 loop spans 14 amino acids. Per the germline V gene, CDR1 is SGHAT and CDR2 is FQNNGV. The CDR3 region is CASSLGPGYTEAFF. The CDR3 DNA sequence: TGTGCCAGCAGCTTAGGTCCGGGGTACACTGAAGCTTTCTTT.

The V and J genes are TRBV10-3 and TRBJ1-5; 7 bases align to TRBD1. The V gene end was trimmed by 7 bases and the J gene end by 0 bases; junction bases not matched to a gene: 12. Germline loops: CDR1 ENHRY, CDR2 SYGVKD. This CDR3 is built from 17 residues. CDR3 in amino acids: CAIKGEGAPYSNQPQHF. The CDR3 nucleotides are TGTGCCATCAAGGGAGAGGGGGCACCTTATAGCAATCAGCCCCAGCATTTT.

The genes are TRBV30 and TRBJ2-7; D gene ambiguous. The CDR3 runs to 10 residues. With 3 bases removed from V and 4 bases from J, the gap between germline ends came to 4 bases. Germline V gives CDR1 GTSNPN, CDR2 SVGIG (reference sequence). The CDR3 sequence is CAWRLYEQYF. Written as DNA, the CDR3 is TGTGCCTGGAGATTATACGAGCAGTACTTC.

The chain employs TRBV4-3 and TRBJ1-2, with 9 bases lining up with TRBD1. V shed 3 bases, J shed 4 bases, and the junction held 0 bases outside the gene matches. This CDR3 comprises 13 residues. The germline V gene encodes CDR1 LGHNA and CDR2 YSLEER. The CDR3 region has the DNA TGCGCCAGCAGCCAGACAGGGGGCTATGGCTACACCTTC. Protein: CASSQTGGYGYTF.

The chain carries TRBV6-6 and TRBJ1-1; a weak D match, TRBD1 (5 bases). The germline CDR1 and CDR2 sequences are MNHNY and SVGAGI (reference sequence). With 0 bases removed from V and 1 base from J, the gap between germline ends came to 9 bases. This CDR3 comprises 15 residues. In DNA form, the CDR3 reads TGTGCCAGCAGTTACTCGAGAGGGGAGAACACTGAAGCTTTCTTT. Translating gives CASSYSRGENTEAFF.

This rearrangement joins TRBV2 to TRBJ2-5, with unresolved D. The germline gives CDR1 SNHLY, CDR2 FYNNEI. V lost 4 bases to trimming and J lost 5 bases, with 20 bases between them. The CDR3 totals 16 residues. CDR3 amino acids: CASSGKLNLIRETQYF. The CDR3 coding sequence is TGTGCCAGCAGTGGGAAGCTGAACCTGATACGGGAGACCCAGTACTTC.

This sequence joins TRBV6-1 and TRBJ1-4, with 7 bases identical to TRBD1. The CDR3 is made up of 15 amino acids. V was pared by 2 bases and J by 4 bases, with 4 bases of the junction left unmatched. The germline V gene encodes CDR1 MNHNS and CDR2 SASEGT. CDR3 DNA sequence: TGTGCCAGCAGTGAACGGTCAGGGGGTAATGAAAAACTGTTTTTT. As protein: CASSERSGGNEKLFF.

This chain uses TRBV27 with TRBJ2-7; 8 bases are a match to TRBD2. Germline CDR1 is MNHEY and CDR2 is SMNVEV (reference sequence). The CDR3 spans 14 residues. V lost 6 bases to trimming and J lost 0 bases; unmatched junction nucleotides: 4. The CDR3 region has the DNA TGTGCCAGCAGGCCGGGGGGGCCCTCCTACGAGCAGTACTTC. Protein sequence: CASRPGGPSYEQYF.

J is TRBJ1-4 and V is TRBV7-9; D is unresolved. The CDR3 has 13 residues. Between the trimmed V and J ends, which lost 1 base and 8 bases, there was a span of 8 bases. Germline values: CDR1 SEHNR, CDR2 FQNEAQ (reference sequence). CDR3 region: CASSLGGSEKLFF. DNA of the CDR3: TGTGCCAGCAGCTTAGGGGGAAGCGAAAAACTGTTTTTT. Drawing the rest from reference TRBV7-9 and TRBJ1-4, the complete variable domain is DTGVSQNPRHKITKRGQNVTFRCDPISEHNRLYWYRQTLGQGPEFLTYFQNEAQLEKSRLLSDRFSAERPKGSFSTLEIQRTEQGDSAMYLCASSLGGSEKLFFGSGTQLSVL.

This clone showed up just a few times. Written as DNA, the CDR3 is TGCGCCAGCAGCCAAGAGACAGATACGCAGTATTTT. Translation gives CASSQETDTQYF. The genes are TRBV4-1 and TRBJ2-3; D uncertain. V gave up 0 bases and J gave up 3 bases, with 1 base separating them. The CDR3 has 12 residues. Germline values: CDR1 MGHRA, CDR2 YSYEKL.

The V call is TRBV10-1, the J call TRBJ2-5; D gene uncertain. V was cut by 9 bases and J by 2 bases, with 4 bases left in between. Germline lookup yields CDR1 WNHNN and CDR2 SYGVQD (reference sequence). This CDR3 spans 10 amino acids. CDR3 sequence reads: CARLQETQYF. The CDR3 DNA follows: TGCGCCAGACTTCAAGAGACCCAGTACTTC.